This T cell receptor beta chain appears in the sequencing data of a study of blood T cell repertoires in COVID-19 (dated by TCRdb to the early 2020s). About the investigation overall: Collaborator samples came from the United States, Italy and Spain and covered acute and convalescent phases of COVID-19. Samples were obtained from the ongoing ImmuneRACE study (first 160 participants) and from about 1,300 subjects provided by 6 global collaborators. The repertoires were made available in a free public database intended to serve as a resource for research on the immune response to SARS-CoV-2. Where available, HLA class I and class II types were obtained from metadata supplied by the sample provider rather than from assay-based typing. Subjects who had been exposed to COVID-19, were actively infected with it, or had recovered from it provided the deeply sampled blood TCRbeta repertoires that made up the dataset. The sample metadata nearly always contained a de-identified subject ID, COVID-19 status, age in years and sex. The prospective study material was composed of cDNA or gDNA derived from T cells, B-cell-depleted T cells, or PBMCs.

The CDR3 runs 19 amino acids, cysteine and phenylalanine included. Only the CDR3 DNA stays, 57 bases, in frame from base 1. The germline V gene supplies CDR1 SGHNT and CDR2 YENEEA. Germline trimming: 4 bases from V, 4 bases from J; junction bases outside gene matches: 11. TCRbeta CDR3 regions were amplified from genomic DNA using the immunoSEQ Assay, a bias-controlled multiplex PCR. In the paper's pipeline: The number of nucleated cells in each sample was estimated by amplification of reference gene primers within the assay. To quantify the absolute abundance of each unique TCRbeta CDR3 rearrangement, sequence reads were collapsed and filtered. Productive Simpson clonality was computed per sample as the square root of Simpson's diversity index over productive rearrangements. As stored in TCRdb, this immuneACCESS dataset retains in-frame rearrangements with V and J assigned. A fraction of the clones does not appear; measured against another copy, unresolved V genes explain less than half of the discrepancy, and the remainder lacks a known reason. The V and J calls and clone size were taken over from that table, and D and trimming were inferred from the DNA. The sample data list 250,000 to 350,000 clones, and over 75% of these were observed just once. Jointly, the top ten make up approximately 7.8% of the sample.

Samples from volunteer blood donors who had recovered from COVID-19 were contributed by a second Seattle source. Each collaborating institution followed its own protocols to collect whole blood in K2EDTA tubes. For TCRbeta analysis, collaborator samples were shipped as frozen whole blood, as isolated PBMCs, or as DNA extracted from either sample type. On this clone itself: Its binding antigen is unknown. No base qualities exist here, and no much larger clone lies one base off it.

The paper's findings and limits, for the study overall: How much clinical and demographic metadata was included differed by source and by participant, and the metadata was provided uncurated.

The V and J segments used are TRBV11-3 and TRBJ2-1, with TRBD2 identical over 15 junction bases. This TCR came from a woman in her fifties or sixties who had recovered from COVID-19. The source material was peripheral blood. The CDR3 here reads CASSYTSGTSGGKYNEQFF. The nucleotide sequence is TGTGCCAGCAGCTATACCTCCGGGACTAGCGGGGGGAAATACAATGAGCAGTTCTTC.